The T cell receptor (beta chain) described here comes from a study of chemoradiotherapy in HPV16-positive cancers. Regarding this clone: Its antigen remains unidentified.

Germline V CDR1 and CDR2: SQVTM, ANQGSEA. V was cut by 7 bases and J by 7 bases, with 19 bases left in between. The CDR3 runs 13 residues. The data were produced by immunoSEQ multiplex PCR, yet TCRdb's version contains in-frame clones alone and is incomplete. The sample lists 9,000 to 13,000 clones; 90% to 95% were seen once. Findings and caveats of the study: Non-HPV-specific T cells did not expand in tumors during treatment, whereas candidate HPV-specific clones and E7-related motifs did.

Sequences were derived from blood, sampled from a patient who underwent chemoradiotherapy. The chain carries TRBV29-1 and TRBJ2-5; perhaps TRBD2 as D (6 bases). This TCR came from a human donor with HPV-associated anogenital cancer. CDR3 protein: CSGWDRGSGTQYF. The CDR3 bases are TGCAGCGGTTGGGACCGGGGGTCGGGGACCCAGTACTTC.